Each of the 5 T cell receptor beta chains below was sequenced from the same sample in a study of OX40 agonist ivuxolimab in advanced cancers. Profiled with immunoSEQ multiplex PCR; TCRdb holds only in-frame clones, not every one. Of 50,000 or so clones listed, 70% to 80% were seen once; the top ten hold roughly 2%. The specimen comprised CD4+ or CD8+ T cells sorted from blood, sampled in a trial of the OX40 agonist ivuxolimab. All receptors come from an adult with an advanced solid tumor such as melanoma, head and neck, liver or kidney cancer.

A single count supports this clone. V usage is TRBV11-3 and J usage is TRBJ1-1; possibly TRBD1 for D (5 bases). Germline V gives CDR1 SGHNT, CDR2 YENEEA. Between the trimmed V and J ends, which lost 5 bases and 5 bases, there was a span of 18 bases. This CDR3 has 15 residues. CDR3 residues: CASSQSGGTGTEAFF. CDR3 nucleotide sequence: TGTGCCAGCAGCCAATCTGGGGGGACGGGTACTGAAGCTTTCTTT.

The rearrangement links TRBV5-8 to TRBJ1-3; D might be TRBD1 (5 bases). This CDR3 spans 15 amino acids. Trimming cost V 3 bases and J 0 bases, with 10 bases left between them. In germline, CDR1 is SGHTS, CDR2 YDEGEE. The CDR3 reads CASSSWTTSGNTIYF. The CDR3 region has the DNA TGTGCCAGCAGCTCATGGACAACCTCTGGAAACACCATATATTTT.

The rearrangement links TRBV7-9 to TRBJ2-1; 12 nucleotides align to TRBD2. V shed 5 bases, J shed 8 bases, and the junction held 19 bases outside the gene matches. The CDR3 is 19 residues long. CDR1 and CDR2 (germline): SEHNR, FQNEAQ (reference sequence). Here the CDR3 reads CASSRGPLAGGQESDEQFF. CDR3 nucleotides: TGTGCCAGCAGCCGCGGACCCCTAGCGGGAGGGCAGGAATCGGATGAGCAGTTCTTC.

The rearrangement links TRBV6-5 to TRBJ1-2; the match to TRBD1 covers 10 bases. Germline-derived CDR1 and CDR2 are MNHEY and SVGAGI. The trim removed 7 bases at V and 11 bases at J, leaving 10 bases unmatched. The CDR3 has 13 residues. The CDR3 coding sequence is TGTGCCAGCAAGAGTGGGACAGGGGTTAGTTACACCTTC. Protein sequence: CASKSGTGVSYTF.

This chain joins TRBV7-2 and TRBJ2-3; no clear D. Germline lookup yields CDR1 SGHTA and CDR2 FQGNSA. The CDR3 is made up of 12 amino acids. The V end lost 3 bases, the J end lost 6 bases, and 7 bases lay between the germline ends. In DNA, the CDR3 is TGTGCCAGCAGCTTTTTCGGTGATACGCAGTATTTT. As protein: CASSFFGDTQYF.